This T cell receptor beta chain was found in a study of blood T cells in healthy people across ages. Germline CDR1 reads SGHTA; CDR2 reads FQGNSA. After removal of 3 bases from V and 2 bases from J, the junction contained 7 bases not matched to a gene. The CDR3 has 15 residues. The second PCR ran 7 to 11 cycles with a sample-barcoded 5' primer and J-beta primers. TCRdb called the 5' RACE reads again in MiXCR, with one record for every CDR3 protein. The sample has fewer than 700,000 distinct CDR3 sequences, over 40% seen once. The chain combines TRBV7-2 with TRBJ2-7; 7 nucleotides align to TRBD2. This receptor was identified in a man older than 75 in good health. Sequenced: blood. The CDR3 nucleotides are TGTGCCAGCAGCTTTAGGGGAAGCGGGACCTACGAGCAGTACTTC. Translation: CASSFRGSGTYEQYF. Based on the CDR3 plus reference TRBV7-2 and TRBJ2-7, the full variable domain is GAGVSQSPSNKVTEKGKDVELRCDPISGHTALYWYRQSLGQGLEFLIYFQGNSAPDKSGLPSDRFSAERTGGSVSTLTIQRTQQEDSAVYLCASSFRGSGTYEQYFGPGTRLTVT.